These T cell receptor beta chains were read from a single sample in a study of blood T cell repertoires in COVID-19. Sequencing used immunoSEQ multiplex PCR; TCRdb keeps in-frame clones, though not all of them. The repertoire includes about 15,000 clones, about 89% of them detected once, and over 2% sits in the top ten. Sequencing was done on a sample of peripheral blood. The receptor source for this set is a woman aged 65 to 85 in a cohort sampled during active or convalescent COVID-19. CDR3s include the opening cysteine and the closing phenylalanine or tryptophan. The order of the fields is D gene, V gene, clone size, J gene, CDR3 DNA, CDR3 protein. The D gene is left open where the match is weak. Clone sizes are given selectively: once, few, many, or a class where the clone is expanded.

>NA|TRBV27|NA|TRBJ1-3
TGTGCCAGCAGTTCCCCAGACTCTGGAAACACCATATATTTT
CASSSPDSGNTIYF
>NA|TRBV5-6|NA|TRBJ1-4
TGTGCCAGCAGCTTGGTGTCAGGGTACGAGCTAGAAAAACTGTTTTTT
CASSLVSGYELEKLFF
>NA|TRBV7-2|NA|TRBJ1-2
TGTGCCAGCAGCTTAGCGTGGCGGGGGGTGGGCTATGGCTACACCTTC
CASSLAWRGVGYGYTF
>TRBD1|TRBV2|NA|TRBJ1-2
TGTGCCAGCAGTTCCGGGACAGTGGGCTACACCTTC
CASSSGTVGYTF
>TRBD1|TRBV4-1|NA|TRBJ2-3
TGCGCCAGCAGCCAAGGAAGAGGGGGGACAGGGAAGCCAGATACGCAGTATTTT
CASSQGRGGTGKPDTQYF
>NA|TRBV19|NA|TRBJ2-7
TGTGCCAGTAGTTATTCCGGGACCTACGAGCAGTACTTC
CASSYSGTYEQYF
>NA|TRBV6-6|NA|TRBJ2-7
TGTGCCAGCAGCCAACAGTCCTACGAGCAGTACTTC
CASSQQSYEQYF
>NA|TRBV27|NA|TRBJ2-3
TGTGCCAGCAGTGGACTCGCAGATACGCAGTATTTT
CASSGLADTQYF
>TRBD1|TRBV3-1/TRBV3-2|NA|TRBJ1-2
TGTGCCAGCAGCCTACGAGACAGGGGAGGTGGCTACACCTTC
CASSLRDRGGGYTF
>NA|TRBV6-2/TRBV6-3|NA|TRBJ1-2
TGTGCCAGCAGTTCGACAGGCCGCTATGGCTACACCTTC
CASSSTGRYGYTF
>NA|TRBV2|NA|TRBJ1-2
TGTGCCAGCAGATCACAGGGAAACTATGGCTACACCTTC
CASRSQGNYGYTF
>NA|TRBV28|NA|TRBJ1-2
TGTGCCAGCAGTCGTAGATTCTATGGCTACACCTTC
CASSRRFYGYTF
>TRBD1|TRBV12-3/TRBV12-4|NA|TRBJ1-2
TGTGCCAGCAGTTTTGAGGGGGCATTTGGCTACACCTTC
CASSFEGAFGYTF
>NA|TRBV20-1|once|TRBJ1-1
TGCAGTGCCCGCGTTTCTGAAGCTTTCTTT
CSARVSEAFF
>TRBD1|TRBV28|NA|TRBJ1-5
TGTGCCAGCAGTCCCGGACAGGGGAGTCAGCCCCAGCATTTT
CASSPGQGSQPQHF
>TRBD2|TRBV18|NA|TRBJ2-3
TGTGCCAGCTCAGGGTTAGTCGCGGGGGGGCCTCAGGCGACAGATACGCAGTATTTT
CASSGLVAGGPQATDTQYF
>TRBD1|TRBV2|once|TRBJ2-2
TGTGCCAGCAGTGCTAGGACAGGGGTCACCGGGGAGCTGTTTTTT
CASSARTGVTGELFF
>NA|TRBV7-9|medium-sized|TRBJ2-2
TGTGCCAGCAGCGGGTTCGAGACAGCGACGACCGGGGAGCTGTTTTTT
CASSGFETATTGELFF
>NA|TRBV5-1|NA|TRBJ1-1
TGCGCCAGCAGCTTAAGGGGAATGAACACTGAAGCTTTCTTT
CASSLRGMNTEAFF
>NA|TRBV5-4|few|TRBJ1-1
TGTGCCAGCAGCTTGGAGACAGTTAACACTGAAGCTTTCTTT
CASSLETVNTEAFF
>TRBD2|TRBV7-9|NA|TRBJ2-1
TGTGCCAGCAGTCCCACTAGCGGGGGAGACAATGAGCAGTTCTTC
CASSPTSGGDNEQFF
>TRBD1|TRBV11-2|NA|TRBJ2-2
TGTGCCAGCAGCTTAGATGGGACAGGGTTCGCCGGGGAGCTGTTTTTT
CASSLDGTGFAGELFF
>TRBD1|TRBV3-1/TRBV3-2|NA|TRBJ1-4
TGTGCCAGCGGAAAGACAGGGCTGAGTGATGAAAAACTGTTTTTT
CASGKTGLSDEKLFF
>NA|TRBV12-3/TRBV12-4|NA|TRBJ2-1
TGTGCCAGCAGCCAGACAGATGAGCAGTTCTTC
CASSQTDEQFF
>TRBD2|TRBV5-4|NA|TRBJ2-3
TGTGCCAGCAGCTTGGCCGGGGGGTCGGGCACAGATACGCAGTATTTT
CASSLAGGSGTDTQYF
>TRBD2|TRBV20-1|NA|TRBJ2-1
TGCAGTGCTAGTCTAACGGGACTAGCCTACAATGAGCAGTTCTTC
CSASLTGLAYNEQFF
>TRBD1|TRBV18|NA|TRBJ2-2
TGTGCCAGCTCACCAGACAGGGTGAGCACCGGGGAGCTGTTTTTT
CASSPDRVSTGELFF
>TRBD1|TRBV27|NA|TRBJ1-5
TGTGCCAGCAGTTCCACAGGGGTTGGGCGCAATCAGCCCCAGCATTTT
CASSSTGVGRNQPQHF
>TRBD1|TRBV15|NA|TRBJ1-4
TGTGCCACCAGCAGAGATTATACAGGGGGCCGGGAAAAACTGTTTTTT
CATSRDYTGGREKLFF
>NA|TRBV6-1|NA|TRBJ1-6
TGTGCCAGCAGTGAAAGCTCGGCGGGACGACATAATTCACCCCTCCACTTT
CASSESSAGRHNSPLHF
>NA|TRBV4-3|few|TRBJ1-1
TGCGCCAGCAGCCAAGAGCGGGAGGTCACTGAAGCTTTCTTT
CASSQEREVTEAFF
>NA|TRBV11-3|NA|TRBJ2-1
TGTGCCAGCAGCTTAAGAGGCGGGCGGGCCGGGGAGCAGTTCTTC
CASSLRGGRAGEQFF
>NA|TRBV2|NA|TRBJ1-5
TGTGCCAGCAGTGATAGGGGCGAAAAACAGCCCCAGCATTTT
CASSDRGEKQPQHF
>TRBD1|TRBV5-4|NA|TRBJ2-5
TGTGCCAACGGACAGGGCGGAGAGACCCAGTACTTC
CANGQGGETQYF
>NA|TRBV6-2/TRBV6-3|NA|TRBJ2-1
TGTGCCAGCAGTCCCCTGGCATACGAGCAGTTCTTC
CASSPLAYEQFF
>NA|TRBV5-8|NA|TRBJ2-5
TGTGCCAGCAGATACACGGAGACCCAGTACTTC
CASRYTETQYF
>NA|TRBV7-2|NA|TRBJ1-2
TGTGCCAGCAGCTTAGGTCTGACTCTTCGGTATGGCTACACCTTC
CASSLGLTLRYGYTF
>TRBD1|TRBV7-2|NA|TRBJ2-7
TGTGCCAGCAGCAGGGGGACAGGCTACGAGCAGTACTTC
CASSRGTGYEQYF
>NA|TRBV27|NA|TRBJ1-5
TGTGCCAGCAGACGGGAGGCAGGGGTTAGCAATCAGCCCCAGCATTTT
CASRREAGVSNQPQHF
>NA|TRBV6-2/TRBV6-3|few|TRBJ1-2
TGTGCCAGCAGTTTCCGCTCAGCAGTAAGGAGTATTTATGGCTACACCTTC
CASSFRSAVRSIYGYTF
>TRBD1|TRBV4-1|NA|TRBJ1-2
TGCGCCAGCAGCCAAGAGAACAGGGGGAACTATGGCTACACCTTC
CASSQENRGNYGYTF
>NA|TRBV5-4|NA|TRBJ2-5
TGTGCCAGCAGCAGGAGTGCGGCAGGGGTTCGGGAGACCCAGTACTTC
CASSRSAAGVRETQYF
>NA|TRBV18|NA|TRBJ1-1
TGTGCCAGCTCACCATCAGGGTCGAGGACTGAAGCTTTCTTT
CASSPSGSRTEAFF
>NA|TRBV4-3|NA|TRBJ2-3
TGCGCCAGCAGCCAACCGACGGGAGATACGCAGTATTTT
CASSQPTGDTQYF
>TRBD1|TRBV7-9|few|TRBJ1-6
TGTGCCAGCAGCGACGGGGACAGGGGTGTTAATTCACCCCTCCACTTT
CASSDGDRGVNSPLHF
>TRBD1|TRBV19|NA|TRBJ1-2
TGTGCCAGTGGGGACAGGGGGTTCTATGGCTACACCTTC
CASGDRGFYGYTF
>TRBD2|TRBV20-1|NA|TRBJ2-3
TGCAGTGCTAGTTGGCTAGCGGGGGGCACAGATACGCAGTATTTT
CSASWLAGGTDTQYF
>TRBD2|TRBV4-1|NA|TRBJ2-1
TGCGCCAGCAGCCAAGCTCTCCGGACTAGCGGGCGGAGCTCCTACAATGAGCAGTTCTTC
CASSQALRTSGRSSYNEQFF
>NA|TRBV28|NA|TRBJ2-7
TGTGCCAGCAGTTTGTTACGGGGGGCAGGGGCCCCGGCCGAGCAGTACTTC
CASSLLRGAGAPAEQYF
>TRBD2|TRBV7-9|NA|TRBJ2-1
TGTGCCAGCAGCCGTAGCGGGGGGGCAGGAGATGAGCAGTTCTTC
CASSRSGGAGDEQFF